This passage covers 9 T cell receptor beta chains from one sample sequenced in a study of early stage breast cancer tumors. Sequencing used immunoSEQ multiplex PCR; TCRdb keeps in-frame clones, though not all of them. Counted here are approximately 3,500 clones, roughly 68% occurring once; the ten biggest clones make up around 19%. Specimen: breast tumor tissue. The receptors shown here come from a person aged 35-55 years with breast cancer.

The chain links TRBV6-5 to TRBJ2-7; 11 bases map to TRBD2. There are 15 residues in the CDR3. CDR1 MNHEY and CDR2 SVGAGI come from the germline V gene. V was pared by 6 bases and J by 1 base, with 5 bases of the junction left unmatched. The CDR3 sequence is CASRISSGRSYEQYF. DNA for the CDR3: TGTGCCAGCAGGATTTCTAGCGGGAGGTCCTACGAGCAGTACTTC.

The chain links TRBV5-5 to TRBJ2-7; either TRBD1 or TRBD2 may fit D (5 bases each). This CDR3 region has 16 residues. Germline-derived CDR1 and CDR2 are SGHKS and YYEKEE (reference sequence). Trimming stripped 0 bases from V and 3 bases from J, with 16 bases between. This CDR3 is CASSLDRDASVYEQYF. CDR3 sequence (DNA): TGTGCCAGCAGCTTGGACCGGGACGCCTCGGTCTACGAGCAGTACTTC.

J is TRBJ2-3 and V is TRBV4-3; possible D gene TRBD2, 6 bases. V lost 1 base to trimming and J lost 3 bases, with 11 bases between them. CDR1 and CDR2 from the germline V gene are LGHNA and YSLEER. The CDR3 runs to 15 residues. The chain's CDR3 is CASSQGPSATDTQYF. The CDR3 DNA reads as TGCGCCAGCAGCCAAGGGCCTAGCGCGACAGATACGCAGTATTTT.

The V call is TRBV19, the J call TRBJ2-2; unclear D gene. V gave up 3 bases and J gave up 0 bases, with 5 bases separating them. CDR1 LNHDA and CDR2 SQIVND come from the germline V gene (reference sequence). The CDR3 consists of 14 residues. The CDR3 sequence is CASSMAANTGELFF. CDR3 nucleotides: TGTGCCAGTAGTATGGCGGCGAACACCGGGGAGCTGTTTTTT.

This clone has just one count. The chain couples TRBV6-6 to TRBJ1-2, with D maybe TRBD1 (5 bases). Germline assignment: CDR1 MNHNY and CDR2 SVGAGI (reference sequence). The V gene lost 6 bases and the J gene lost 5 bases, with 13 bases spanning the gap. This CDR3 comprises 13 residues. CDR3 loop: CASRRQRSYGYTF. In DNA form, the CDR3 reads TGTGCCAGCAGACGACAGCGAAGTTATGGCTACACCTTC.

There are a few counts of this clone. The V and J genes are TRBV2 and TRBJ2-2; 10 positions agree with TRBD1. With V trimmed by 6 bases and J by 5 bases, 6 bases remained unmatched. CDR3 length: 15 amino acids. Germline V gene data show CDR1 as SNHLY and CDR2 as FYNNEI. CDR3 DNA: TGTGCCAGCAGGGTAGACAGGGGGCGAACCGGGGAGCTGTTTTTT. The encoded protein is CASRVDRGRTGELFF.

The chain recombines TRBV19 with TRBJ1-2; tentatively, D is TRBD1 (5 bases). This CDR3 contains 13 residues. V gave up 3 bases and J gave up 7 bases, with 12 bases separating them. Germline CDR1 LNHDA, CDR2 SQIVND (reference sequence). CDR3: CASSIGGEVGYTF. The CDR3 DNA follows: TGTGCCAGTAGTATCGGAGGGGAGGTTGGCTACACCTTC. The complete variable domain, with remaining parts taken from reference TRBV19 and TRBJ1-2, reads DGGITQSPKYLFRKEGQNVTLSCEQNLNHDAMYWYRQDPGQGLRLIYYSQIVNDFQKGDIAEGYSVSREKKESFPLTVTSAQKNPTAFYLCASSIGGEVGYTFGSGTRLTVV.

This clone was counted a few times. CDR3 region: CASSEYEKLAKNIQYF. Here the CDR3 DNA reads TGTGCCAGCAGTGAATATGAGAAATTAGCCAAAAACATTCAGTACTTC. V and J are TRBV25-1 and TRBJ2-4; D not certain. Trimming took off 0 bases at V and 0 bases at J, with 9 bases between the two ends. This CDR3 region has 16 residues. CDR1 and CDR2 (germline): MGHDK, SYGVNS.

The gene calls are TRBV15 and TRBJ1-5; D gene unclear. Germline values: CDR1 LNHNV, CDR2 YYDKDF (reference sequence). Trimming left V 1 base short and J 0 bases short, with 13 bases between. The CDR3 runs 17 residues. CDR3 bases: TGTGCCACCAGCAGAGTAGTGGGGTTCGATAGCAATCAGCCCCAGCATTTT. It specifies CATSRVVGFDSNQPQHF. Full variable domain (outside the CDR3, taken from reference TRBV15 and TRBJ1-5): DAMVIQNPRYQVTQFGKPVTLSCSQTLNHNVMYWYQQKSSQAPKLLFHYYDKDFNNEADTPDNFQSRRPNTSFCFLDIRSPGLGDTAMYLCATSRVVGFDSNQPQHFGDGTRLSIL.